The clone carrying this T cell receptor beta chain has ten or more counts. The antigen is undetermined. The data originate from a study of blood T cells in healthy people across ages. Study-level results: There were more naive CD4+ cells and higher diversity in long-lived donors than in aged donors. Unknown CMV status may confound age-related changes in expanded clones.

PCR was performed a second time for about 7 to 12 cycles using a sample-barcoded 5' primer and a J-beta primer mix. In TCRdb, the 5' RACE reads were re-called with MiXCR into one record per CDR3 protein. The sample carries about 1,400,000 distinct CDR3 sequences, 55% to 75% recorded once. Deletions cut 0 bases from V and 6 bases from J, with 9 bases between. This CDR3 is 13 amino acids long. Germline V gene data show CDR1 as DFQATT and CDR2 as SNEGSKA (reference sequence). Material for sequencing was blood. The chain recombines TRBV20-1 with TRBJ2-1, with a weak D call TRBD2 (5 bases). This clonotype originated in a man younger than 35 in good health. As DNA, the CDR3 is TGCAGTGCTAGAGATCTCCGGGGCAATGAGCAGTTCTTC. Translation: CSARDLRGNEQFF.